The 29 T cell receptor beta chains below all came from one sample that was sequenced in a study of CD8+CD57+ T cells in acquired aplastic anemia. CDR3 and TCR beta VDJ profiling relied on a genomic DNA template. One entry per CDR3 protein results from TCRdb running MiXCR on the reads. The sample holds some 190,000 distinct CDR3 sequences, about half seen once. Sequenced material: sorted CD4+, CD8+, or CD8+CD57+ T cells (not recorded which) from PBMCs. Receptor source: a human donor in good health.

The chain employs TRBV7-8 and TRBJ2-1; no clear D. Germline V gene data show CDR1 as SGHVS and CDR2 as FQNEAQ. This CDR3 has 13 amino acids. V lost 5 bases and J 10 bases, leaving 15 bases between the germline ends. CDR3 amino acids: CASSERTGQEQFF. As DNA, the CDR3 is TGTGCCAGCAGCGAACGGACCGGCCAAGAGCAGTTCTTC.

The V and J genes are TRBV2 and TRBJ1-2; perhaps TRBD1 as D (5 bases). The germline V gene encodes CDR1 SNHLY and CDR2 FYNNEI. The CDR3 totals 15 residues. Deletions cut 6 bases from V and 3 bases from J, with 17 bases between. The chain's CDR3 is CASRLVDRAYYGYTF. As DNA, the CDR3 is TGTGCCAGCAGACTTGTCGACAGAGCCTACTATGGCTACACCTTC.

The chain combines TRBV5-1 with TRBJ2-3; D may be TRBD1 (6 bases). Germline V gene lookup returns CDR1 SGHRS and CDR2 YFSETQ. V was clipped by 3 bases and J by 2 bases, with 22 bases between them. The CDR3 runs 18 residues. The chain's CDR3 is CASSSKPVVTGPTDTQYF. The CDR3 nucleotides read TGCGCCAGCAGCTCGAAACCCGTCGTAACAGGGCCCACAGATACGCAGTATTTT. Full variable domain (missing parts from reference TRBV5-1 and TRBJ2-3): KAGVTQTPRYLIKTRGQQVTLSCSPISGHRSVSWYQQTPGQGLQFLFEYFSETQRNKGNFPGRFSGRQFSNSRSEMNVSTLELGDSALYLCASSSKPVVTGPTDTQYFGPGTRLTVL.

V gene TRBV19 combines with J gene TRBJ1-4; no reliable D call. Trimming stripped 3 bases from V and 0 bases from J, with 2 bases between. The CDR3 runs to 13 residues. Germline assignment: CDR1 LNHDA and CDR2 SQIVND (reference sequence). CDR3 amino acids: CASSMATNEKLFF. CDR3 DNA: TGTGCCAGTAGTATGGCAACTAATGAAAAACTGTTTTTT.

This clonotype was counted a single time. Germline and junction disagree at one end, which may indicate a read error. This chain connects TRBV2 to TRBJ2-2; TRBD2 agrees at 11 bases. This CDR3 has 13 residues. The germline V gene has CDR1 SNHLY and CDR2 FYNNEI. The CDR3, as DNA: TGTGCCATCGGACTAGCGGGTTGGGGGGAGCTGCTTTTT. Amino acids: CAIGLAGWGELLF. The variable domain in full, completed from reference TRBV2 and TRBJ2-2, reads EPEVTQTPSHQVTQMGQEVILRCVPISNHLYFYWYRQILGQKVEFLVSFYNNEISEKSEIFDDQFSVERPDGSNFTLKIRSTKLEDSAMYFCAIGLAGWGELLFGEGSRLTVL.

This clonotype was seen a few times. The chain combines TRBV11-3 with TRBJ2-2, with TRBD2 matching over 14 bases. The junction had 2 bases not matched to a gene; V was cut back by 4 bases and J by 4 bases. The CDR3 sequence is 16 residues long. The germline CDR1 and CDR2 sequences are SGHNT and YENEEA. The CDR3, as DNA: TGTGCCAGCAGCTCCGGACTAGCGGGAGGCACCGGGGAGCTGTTTTTT. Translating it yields CASSSGLAGGTGELFF.

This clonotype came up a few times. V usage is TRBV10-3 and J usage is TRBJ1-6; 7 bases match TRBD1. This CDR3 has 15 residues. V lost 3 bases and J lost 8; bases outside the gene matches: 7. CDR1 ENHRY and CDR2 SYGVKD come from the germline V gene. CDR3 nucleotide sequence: TGTGCCATCAGTGAAGTCAGGGGGACACATTCACCCCTCCACTTT. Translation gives CAISEVRGTHSPLHF.

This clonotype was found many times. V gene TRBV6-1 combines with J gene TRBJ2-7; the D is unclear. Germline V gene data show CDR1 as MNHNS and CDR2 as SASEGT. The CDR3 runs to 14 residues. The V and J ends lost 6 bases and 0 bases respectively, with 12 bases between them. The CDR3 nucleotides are TGTGCCAGCAGGAAAGTGGGGTTCTCCTACGAGCAGTACTTC. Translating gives CASRKVGFSYEQYF.

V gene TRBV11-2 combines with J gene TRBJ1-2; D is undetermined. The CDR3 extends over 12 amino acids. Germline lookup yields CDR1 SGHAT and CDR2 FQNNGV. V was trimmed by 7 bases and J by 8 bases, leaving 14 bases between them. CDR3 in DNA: TGTGCCAGCACTTATGGCTGGGGAGGCTACACCTTC. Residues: CASTYGWGGYTF.

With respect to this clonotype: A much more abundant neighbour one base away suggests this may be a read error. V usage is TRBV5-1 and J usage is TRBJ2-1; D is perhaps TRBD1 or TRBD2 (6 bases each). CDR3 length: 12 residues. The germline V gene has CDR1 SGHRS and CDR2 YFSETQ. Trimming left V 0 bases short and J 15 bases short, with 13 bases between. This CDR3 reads CASSLDTGRRFF. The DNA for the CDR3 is TGCGCCAGCAGCTTGGATACAGGGAGGAGGTTCTTC.

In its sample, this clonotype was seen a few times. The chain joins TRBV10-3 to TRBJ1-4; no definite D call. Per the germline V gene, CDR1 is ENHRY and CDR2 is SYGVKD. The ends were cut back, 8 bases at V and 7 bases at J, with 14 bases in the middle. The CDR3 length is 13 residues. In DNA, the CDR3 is TGTGCCATCGGCGAGGGCTCGGGTGAAAAACTGTTTTTT. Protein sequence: CAIGEGSGEKLFF.

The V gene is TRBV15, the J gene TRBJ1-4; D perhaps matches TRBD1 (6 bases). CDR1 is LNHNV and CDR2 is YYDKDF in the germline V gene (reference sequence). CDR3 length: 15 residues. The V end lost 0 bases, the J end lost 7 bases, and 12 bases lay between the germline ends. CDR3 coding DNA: TGTGCCACCAGCAGAGATCAGGGGCTGAGTGAAAAACTGTTTTTT. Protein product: CATSRDQGLSEKLFF.

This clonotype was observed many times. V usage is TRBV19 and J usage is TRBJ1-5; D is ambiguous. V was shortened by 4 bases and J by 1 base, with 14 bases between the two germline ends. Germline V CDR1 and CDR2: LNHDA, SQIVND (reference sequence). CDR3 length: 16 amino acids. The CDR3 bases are TGTGCCAGTAGTAAACCGACCCGCGGGAGCAATCAGCCCCAGCATTTT. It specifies CASSKPTRGSNQPQHF.

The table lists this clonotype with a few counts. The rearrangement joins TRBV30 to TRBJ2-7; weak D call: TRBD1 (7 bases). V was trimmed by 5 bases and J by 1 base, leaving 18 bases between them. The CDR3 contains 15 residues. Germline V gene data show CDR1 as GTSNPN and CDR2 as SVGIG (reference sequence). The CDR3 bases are TGTGCCTGGGAACGGGGGCAGGGGGTTTCCTACGAGCAGTACTTC. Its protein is CAWERGQGVSYEQYF.

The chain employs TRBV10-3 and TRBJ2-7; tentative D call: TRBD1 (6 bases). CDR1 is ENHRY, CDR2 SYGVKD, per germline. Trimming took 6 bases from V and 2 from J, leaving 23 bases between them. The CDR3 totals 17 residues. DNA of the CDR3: TGTGCCATCAGGGGGGACACCTCAAGGGCCTTAGCCTACGAGCAGTACTTC. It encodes CAIRGDTSRALAYEQYF.

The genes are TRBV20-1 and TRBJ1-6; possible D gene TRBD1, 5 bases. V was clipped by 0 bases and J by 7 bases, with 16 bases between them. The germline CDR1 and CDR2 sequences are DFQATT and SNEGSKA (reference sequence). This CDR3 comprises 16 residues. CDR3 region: CSARDRGEGLNSPLHF. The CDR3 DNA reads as TGCAGTGCTAGAGATAGGGGCGAAGGATTAAATTCACCCCTCCACTTT.

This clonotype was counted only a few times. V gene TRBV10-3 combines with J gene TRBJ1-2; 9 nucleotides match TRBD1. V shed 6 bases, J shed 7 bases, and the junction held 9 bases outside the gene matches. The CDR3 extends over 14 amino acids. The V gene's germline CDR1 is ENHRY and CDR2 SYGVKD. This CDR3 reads CAISRDRETFGYTF. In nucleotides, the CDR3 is TGTGCCATCAGCCGGGACAGGGAAACGTTTGGCTACACCTTC.

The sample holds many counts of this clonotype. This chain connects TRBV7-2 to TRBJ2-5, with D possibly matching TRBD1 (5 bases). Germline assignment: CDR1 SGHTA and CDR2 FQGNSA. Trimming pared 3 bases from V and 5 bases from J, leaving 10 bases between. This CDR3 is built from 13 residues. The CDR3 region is CASSFDSRETQYF. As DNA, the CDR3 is TGTGCCAGCAGCTTCGACAGCAGGGAGACCCAGTACTTC. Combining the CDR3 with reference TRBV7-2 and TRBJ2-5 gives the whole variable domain GAGVSQSPSNKVTEKGKDVELRCDPISGHTALYWYRQSLGQGLEFLIYFQGNSAPDKSGLPSDRFSAERTGGSVSTLTIQRTQQEDSAVYLCASSFDSRETQYFGPGTRLLVL.

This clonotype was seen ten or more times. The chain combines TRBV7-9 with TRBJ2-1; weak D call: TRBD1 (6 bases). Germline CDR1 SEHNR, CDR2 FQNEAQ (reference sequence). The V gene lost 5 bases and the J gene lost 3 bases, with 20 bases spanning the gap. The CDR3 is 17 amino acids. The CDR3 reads CASSPIRATTGYNEQFF. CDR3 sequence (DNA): TGTGCCAGCAGCCCGATAAGGGCAACGACAGGCTACAATGAGCAGTTCTTC.

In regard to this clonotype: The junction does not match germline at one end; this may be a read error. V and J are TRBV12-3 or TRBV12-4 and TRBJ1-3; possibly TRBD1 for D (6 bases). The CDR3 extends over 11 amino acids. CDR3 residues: CASSLAEGHHF. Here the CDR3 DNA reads TGTGCCAGCAGTTTAGCGGAGGGACACCATTTT.

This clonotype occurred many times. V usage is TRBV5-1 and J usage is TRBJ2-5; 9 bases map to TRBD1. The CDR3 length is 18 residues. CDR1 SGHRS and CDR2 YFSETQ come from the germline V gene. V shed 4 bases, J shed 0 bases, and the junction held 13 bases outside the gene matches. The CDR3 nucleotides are TGCGCCAGCAGCCGAAGTTCCGGACAGGGGAAGTACCAAGAGACCCAGTACTTC. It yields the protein CASSRSSGQGKYQETQYF.

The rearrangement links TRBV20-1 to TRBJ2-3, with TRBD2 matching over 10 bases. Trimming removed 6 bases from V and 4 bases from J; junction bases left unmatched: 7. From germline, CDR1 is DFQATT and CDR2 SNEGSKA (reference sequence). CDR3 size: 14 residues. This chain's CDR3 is CSAGSGRNADTQYF. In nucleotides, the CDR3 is TGCAGTGCGGGTAGCGGGAGGAATGCAGATACGCAGTATTTT.

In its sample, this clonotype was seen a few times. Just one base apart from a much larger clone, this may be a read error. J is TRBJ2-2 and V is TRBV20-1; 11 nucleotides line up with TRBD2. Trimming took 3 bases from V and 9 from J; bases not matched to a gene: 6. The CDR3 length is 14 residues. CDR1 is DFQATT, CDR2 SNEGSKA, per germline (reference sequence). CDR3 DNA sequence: TGCAGTGCTAGGACTAGCGGGAATTTCAGGGAGCTGTTTTTT. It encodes CSARTSGNFRELFF.

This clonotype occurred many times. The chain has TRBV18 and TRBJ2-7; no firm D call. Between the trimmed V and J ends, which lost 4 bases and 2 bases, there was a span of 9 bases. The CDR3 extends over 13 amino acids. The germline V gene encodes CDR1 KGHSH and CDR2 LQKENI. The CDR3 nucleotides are TGTGCCAGCTCACTGGCGGAAACCTACGAGCAGTACTTC. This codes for CASSLAETYEQYF.

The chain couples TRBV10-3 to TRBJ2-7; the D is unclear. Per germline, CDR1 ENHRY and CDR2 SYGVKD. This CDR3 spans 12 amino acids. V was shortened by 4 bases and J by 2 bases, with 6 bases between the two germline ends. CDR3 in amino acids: CAISAGTYEQYF. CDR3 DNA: TGTGCCATCAGTGCCGGAACCTACGAGCAGTACTTC.

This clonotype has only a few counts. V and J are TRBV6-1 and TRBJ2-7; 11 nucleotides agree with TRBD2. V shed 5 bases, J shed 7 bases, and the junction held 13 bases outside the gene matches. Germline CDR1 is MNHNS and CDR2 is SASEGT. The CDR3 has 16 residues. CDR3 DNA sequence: TGTGCCAGCAGTAAACGGACTAGCGGGCTAATGTGGGAGCAGTACTTC. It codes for CASSKRTSGLMWEQYF.

The chain's CDR3 is CASSLVGQGRRSYEQYF. For the CDR3, the DNA is TGTGCCAGCAGCTTAGTAGGGCAGGGACGGCGGAGCTACGAGCAGTACTTC. The V and J genes are TRBV11-2 and TRBJ2-7, with D perhaps given as TRBD1 or TRBD2 (5 bases each). CDR1 and CDR2 (germline): SGHAT, FQNNGV. Trimming shortened V by 1 base and J by 3 bases, and 19 bases separated the two germline ends. The CDR3 length is 17 residues.

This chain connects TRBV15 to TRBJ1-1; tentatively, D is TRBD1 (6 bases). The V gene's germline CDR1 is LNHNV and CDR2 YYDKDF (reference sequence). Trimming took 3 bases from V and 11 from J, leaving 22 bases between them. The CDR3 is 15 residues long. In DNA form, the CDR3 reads TGTGCCACCAGCAGGGACAGCGCTGGGAAGCCAAAGGCTTTCTTT. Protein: CATSRDSAGKPKAFF.

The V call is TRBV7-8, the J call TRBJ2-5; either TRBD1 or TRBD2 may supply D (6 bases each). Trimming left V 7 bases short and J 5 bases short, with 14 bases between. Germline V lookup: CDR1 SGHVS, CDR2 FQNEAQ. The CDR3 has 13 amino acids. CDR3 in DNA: TGTGCCAGCAATTACAGGGCGGGGGAGACCCAGTACTTC. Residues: CASNYRAGETQYF.